This T cell receptor beta chain was identified in a study of blood T cell repertoires in COVID-19. This CDR3 contains 14 residues. Germline V gene sequence: CDR1 SGHTA, CDR2 FQGTGA. V was trimmed by 2 bases and J by 4 bases, leaving 12 bases between them. TCRdb's copy holds only in-frame clones and misses some; the assay was immunoSEQ multiplex PCR. This sample has more than 150,000 clones, with roughly 86% found just once. The genes are TRBV7-3 and TRBJ2-7, with TRBD2 as a possible D gene (5 bases). This clonotype was obtained from a man between 35 and 55 years old with active or convalescent COVID-19. Sequenced sample: peripheral blood. As DNA, the CDR3 is TGTGCCAGCAGCTTAGGAGGACGGGTATACGAGCAGTACTTC. Encoded protein: CASSLGGRVYEQYF. The whole variable domain, filled in from reference TRBV7-3 and TRBJ2-7, reads GAGVSQTPSNKVTEKGKYVELRCDPISGHTALYWYRQSLGQGPEFLIYFQGTGAADDSGLPNDRFFAVRPEGSVSTLKIQRTERGDSAVYLCASSLGGRVYEQYFGPGTRLTVT.